The 20 T cell receptor beta chains below all came from one sample that was sequenced in a study of cytomegalovirus exposure and HLA in healthy donors. The PCR used 60 Vbeta and 13 Jbeta primers. Measured with immunoSEQ multiplex PCR; TCRdb has only the in-frame clones, and not every one. The sample consists of more than 200,000 clones, around three quarters of them appearing once. The sample consisted of PBMCs. These receptors all stem from a man in his forties in good health and CMV-seronegative.

The V and J genes are TRBV2 and TRBJ1-1; tentative D call: TRBD1 (5 bases). Trimming pared 7 bases from V and 5 bases from J, leaving 20 bases between. The germline gives CDR1 SNHLY, CDR2 FYNNEI. The CDR3 runs 15 residues. The CDR3: CASIPERWGGTEAFF. The CDR3 DNA reads as TGTGCCAGCATCCCGGAGAGGTGGGGGGGGACTGAAGCTTTCTTT.

This sequence joins TRBV9 and TRBJ2-3; TRBD1 matches at 9 bases. Per the germline V gene, CDR1 is SGDLS and CDR2 is YYNGEE. The V segment lost 0 bases and the J segment 2 bases; nucleotides outside the gene matches: 7. There are 17 residues in the CDR3. CDR3 in DNA: TGTGCCAGCAGCGTAGAGGGACAGGGACTATCCACAGATACGCAGTATTTT. Translation: CASSVEGQGLSTDTQYF.

To note about this clone: At the DNA level, this CDR3 is encoded by other sequences in the same sample as well. J is TRBJ1-2 and V is TRBV7-2, with D possibly matching TRBD1 (5 bases). Germline-derived CDR1 and CDR2 are SGHTA and FQGNSA. V lost 0 bases and J lost 5, with 10 bases in between. The CDR3 covers 14 residues. The CDR3 reads CASSLAGRDYGYTF. Here the CDR3 DNA reads TGTGCCAGCAGCTTAGCGGGCAGGGATTATGGCTACACCTTC. Together with reference TRBV7-2 and TRBJ1-2, the CDR3 gives the full variable domain: GAGVSQSPSNKVTEKGKDVELRCDPISGHTALYWYRQSLGQGLEFLIYFQGNSAPDKSGLPSDRFSAERTGGSVSTLTIQRTQQEDSAVYLCASSLAGRDYGYTFGSGTRLTVV.

This chain links TRBV4-3 with TRBJ1-2; 8 nucleotides match TRBD1. The germline gives CDR1 LGHNA, CDR2 YSLEER. The CDR3 has 15 residues. V shed 3 bases and J 5 bases; nucleotides not matched to a gene: 8. The CDR3 DNA sequence: TGCGCCAGCAGCCATGGGGGGCAGGGGGCATATGGCTACACCTTC. Its protein is CASSHGGQGAYGYTF.

This chain connects TRBV4-2 to TRBJ2-1, with 7 nucleotides matching TRBD1. Germline-derived CDR1 and CDR2 are LGHNA and YNFKEQ. The CDR3 consists of 15 residues. The V gene end was trimmed by 5 bases and the J gene end by 3 bases; junction bases not matched to a gene: 7. CDR3 nucleotides: TGTGCCAGCAGCGCCGACAGGGACCTCTACAATGAGCAGTTCTTC. Translating gives CASSADRDLYNEQFF.

The rearrangement uses TRBV7-2 and TRBJ2-1; 7 nucleotides align to TRBD1. This CDR3 contains 13 residues. Trimming took 6 bases from V and 9 from J; bases not matched to a gene: 8. Per germline, CDR1 SGHTA and CDR2 FQGNSA. In DNA, the CDR3 is TGTGCCAGCAGATCGACAGGGTTCGGTGAGCAGTTCTTC. This sequence encodes CASRSTGFGEQFF.

The chain couples TRBV18 to TRBJ2-3, with D hard to call. Germline assignment: CDR1 KGHSH and CDR2 LQKENI. The CDR3 sequence is 15 residues long. The ends were cut back, 1 base at V and 3 bases at J, with 11 bases in the middle. CDR3 sequence: CASSPLIAPTDTQYF. CDR3 sequence (DNA): TGTGCCAGCTCACCACTAATAGCCCCGACAGATACGCAGTATTTT.

This sequence joins TRBV27 and TRBJ2-1, with no clear D. The CDR3 extends over 14 amino acids. Germline V gene lookup returns CDR1 MNHEY and CDR2 SMNVEV (reference sequence). Trimming cost V 2 bases and J 8 bases, with 13 bases left between them. The DNA for the CDR3 is TGTGCCAGCAGTTTAGATCGCGTTAGCCATGAGCAGTTCTTC. This gives the protein CASSLDRVSHEQFF.

The V and J genes are TRBV5-6 and TRBJ2-5; TRBD1 agrees at 9 bases. Germline V gene data show CDR1 as SGHDT and CDR2 as YYEEEE. Unmatched junction bases numbered 5, after V lost 0 bases and J lost 5 bases. The CDR3 consists of 15 residues. This chain's CDR3 is CASSLVGQGTETQYF. The DNA for the CDR3 is TGTGCCAGCAGCTTGGTTGGACAGGGGACGGAGACCCAGTACTTC.

The chain joins TRBV10-3 to TRBJ2-6, with 9 nucleotides matching TRBD1. The CDR3 loop spans 18 amino acids. V was pared by 9 bases and J by 2 bases, with 14 bases of the junction left unmatched. Germline assignment: CDR1 ENHRY and CDR2 SYGVKD. In nucleotides, the CDR3 is TGTGCCATATCACGCGTAGGGACAGGGACTACTGGGGCCAACGTCCTGACTTTC. Translating gives CAISRVGTGTTGANVLTF.

The CDR3 reads CASIEWTGRRVSETQYF. The DNA of the CDR3 is TGTGCCAGCATCGAGTGGACGGGGAGGAGGGTGTCAGAGACCCAGTACTTC. The gene calls are TRBV28 and TRBJ2-5; D might be TRBD2 (6 bases). Germline CDR1 and CDR2: MDHEN and SYDVKM. The V gene lost 7 bases and the J gene lost 4 bases, with 25 bases spanning the gap. The CDR3 has 17 amino acids.

The chain is built from TRBV7-2 and TRBJ1-2, with a possible D match to TRBD1 (5 bases). CDR1 and CDR2 from the germline V gene are SGHTA and FQGNSA. CDR3 length equals 16 residues. V was trimmed by 1 base and J by 4 bases, leaving 16 bases between them. The CDR3 region is CASSLEPGRALYGYTF. Here the CDR3 DNA reads TGTGCCAGCAGCTTAGAGCCCGGCAGGGCCCTCTATGGCTACACCTTC. The entire variable domain, with the rest obtained from reference TRBV7-2 and TRBJ1-2, is as follows: GAGVSQSPSNKVTEKGKDVELRCDPISGHTALYWYRQSLGQGLEFLIYFQGNSAPDKSGLPSDRFSAERTGGSVSTLTIQRTQQEDSAVYLCASSLEPGRALYGYTFGSGTRLTVV.

The chain is built from TRBV7-6 and TRBJ2-1; 7 bases map to TRBD1. Per the germline V gene, CDR1 is SGHVS and CDR2 is FNYEAQ. The V segment lost 5 bases and the J segment 2 bases; nucleotides outside the gene matches: 6. CDR3 size: 15 residues. CDR3 nucleotide sequence: TGTGCCAGCAGCGAGCCCACAGGGGCCTACAATGAGCAGTTCTTC. Its translation: CASSEPTGAYNEQFF.

This chain joins TRBV9 and TRBJ2-5; TRBD2 matches at 7 bases. V was pared by 0 bases and J by 1 base, with 6 bases of the junction left unmatched. The CDR3 has 16 residues. CDR1 SGDLS and CDR2 YYNGEE come from the germline V gene. The CDR3 region has the DNA TGTGCCAGCAGCGTAGGTGGTAGCGGGCTCCAAGAGACCCAGTACTTC. Its translation: CASSVGGSGLQETQYF.

The rearrangement joins TRBV5-4 to TRBJ2-2; D might be TRBD2 (7 bases). CDR1 is SGHNT and CDR2 is YYREEE in the germline V gene (reference sequence). V lost 1 base, J lost 5 bases, and 12 bases lay in between. The CDR3 has 15 amino acids. CDR3 DNA sequence: TGTGCCAGCAGCTTGCAGGGGAGGGATACCGGGGAGCTGTTTTTT. Amino acid sequence: CASSLQGRDTGELFF.

The chain has TRBV7-2 and TRBJ1-1; possibly TRBD1 for D (5 bases). Germline V CDR1 and CDR2: SGHTA, FQGNSA. V dropped 5 bases and J dropped 0 bases, with 13 bases sitting between them. The CDR3 runs to 15 residues. This chain's CDR3 is CASSPLGAMNTEAFF. The CDR3 nucleotides read TGTGCCAGCAGCCCTCTTGGGGCCATGAACACTGAAGCTTTCTTT.

V and J are TRBV28 and TRBJ2-2; 11 bases fit TRBD1. The CDR3 sequence is 15 residues long. Trimming at V came to 6 bases and at J to 6 bases, leaving 6 bases not matched to a gene. Germline CDR1 MDHEN, CDR2 SYDVKM. The CDR3 DNA reads TGTGCCAGCAGATCCCCGGGACAGGGGGCCGGGGAGCTGTTTTTT. Encoded protein: CASRSPGQGAGELFF.

The J gene is TRBJ1-1, the V gene TRBV6-6, with 10 bases fitting TRBD1. The germline CDR1 and CDR2 sequences are MNHNY and SVGAGI (reference sequence). The CDR3 loop spans 14 amino acids. The V gene end was trimmed by 6 bases and the J gene end by 5 bases; junction bases not matched to a gene: 6. CDR3 bases: TGTGCCAGCAGGAGACAGGGGGCGTCGACTGAAGCTTTCTTT. Translating gives CASRRQGASTEAFF.

This clone has a handful of counts. The chain couples TRBV7-3 to TRBJ2-5; weak D call: TRBD2 (5 bases). Germline-derived CDR1 and CDR2 are SGHTA and FQGTGA. V gave up 3 bases and J gave up 5 bases, with 13 bases separating them. This CDR3 has 14 amino acids. This CDR3 is CASSLGTRLETQYF. DNA for the CDR3: TGTGCCAGCAGCTTGGGAACTAGGTTGGAGACCCAGTACTTC.

A word on this clone: One end of the junction fails to match germline, which may point to a read error. The chain carries TRBV6-5 and TRBJ1-3, with 7 bases matching TRBD1. The CDR3 runs 16 residues. The germline CDR1 and CDR2 sequences are MNHEY and SVGAGI. CDR3: CASRYSIDRVGNTIYF. The CDR3 nucleotides read TGTGCCAGCAGATACTCTATCGACAGGGTGGGAAACACCATATATTTT.